The present entry profiles one T cell receptor (beta chain) with its context. Its antigen is unknown. Per-nucleotide qualities are absent, and no much larger clonotype sits a single base away. This specimen belongs to a study of shared clonotypes between healthy human individuals (dated by TCRdb to about 2020). Describing the broader study: The cohort comprised a couple of women and three men aged 18 to 49 years. Leukapheresis yielded between about 0.94 and 8.9 billion PBMCs per donor. For each donor, CD4 naive and CD4 memory were each run on three plates, CD8 naive on two plates, and CD8 memory on one plate. To increase sequencing depth and limit assay-specific biases, TCR repertoire library preparation and sequencing were carried out by different laboratories using diverse techniques. To estimate repertoire size and how much clonotypes are shared between individuals, the study performed deep sequencing of blood TCR repertoires from roughly five healthy adults. Broad study findings and their caveats: Compared with non-shared clonotypes, the clonotypes found in all four sorted-subset donors had higher generation probabilities. Pairwise subsampling led to the expectation that sequencing depth would affect the degree of clonotype sharing among donors. Sampling was restricted to blood, and TCR repertoires in tissue are likely to differ from TCR repertoires in blood. Because the study included a small number of donors, the genetic and exposure-history diversity represented was limited. Incomplete sequencing was indicated by rarefaction of sorted-subset datasets, despite the large sequencing depth. Naive subsets generally had larger estimated clonotype richness than memory subsets did. Sharing across several donors was observed for approximately 5% of naive CD4, over 3% of naive CD8, 2% to 2.5% of memory CD4, and roughly 0.43% of memory CD8 clonotypes.

The donors were healthy, HIV-negative adults who had no recently reported acute infections or vaccinations. All donors were Caucasian adults living in Nashville, Tennessee, USA. CD4+ T cells were enriched by magnetic negative selection; naive cells were then positively selected on CD45RA, and the negative fraction formed the memory subset. Blood was obtained by leukapheresis, after which PBMCs were separated by Ficoll-Histopaque density gradient centrifugation and cryopreserved in liquid nitrogen vapor phase. Purity and quantity of every magnetically sorted T cell population were checked by analytical flow cytometry. Genomic DNA was isolated from every sorted fraction and measured by UV absorbance on a Nanodrop 2000c. V and J are trimmed by 0 bases and 2 bases, and the gene matches miss 3 bases of the junction. From cysteine to phenylalanine, the CDR3 is 15 amino acids long. Kept here is only the CDR3 DNA, which spans 45 bases and is read in frame from base 1.

Using the deep immunoSEQ assay, multiplex PCR amplified TCR CDR3 regions from genomic DNA. Genomic DNA extracted from each cell subset was distributed evenly over all wells of several immunoSEQ 96-well plates, and each plate served as one replicate. For sorted subsets, each replicate PCR was loaded with about 200 ng genomic DNA, equivalent to 30,000 or so T cell genomes. Purified libraries were measured with a Qubit 3.0 fluorometer, size-checked on a Bioanalyzer 2100, and measured again with the KAPA Library Quantification kit. Every immunoSEQ 96-well plate was sequenced on a dedicated single-read 150-cycle Illumina NextSeq 550 flow cell. The authors' analysis ran thus. The immunoSEQ output contained only junctional sequences without quality scores, so filtering could not match that applied to full-length reads. Sequences were annotated with PyIR, a Python wrapper for IgBLAST v1.9, and V/J genes and CDR3 were assigned using IMGT germline references. Reads were removed for weak V/J assignments (E-value above 1e-6), missing CDR3, stop codons, out-of-frame junctions, or ambiguous translated residues. V3J clonotypes were defined by identical inferred V gene, J gene, and CDR3 amino acid sequence. To compute the percentage overlap between repertoires, the number of shared unique clonotypes was divided by the size of the smaller repertoire. Repertoire richness was assessed with RTK rarefaction, the Chao1 estimator, and Recon v2.1 estimates of unobserved clonotypes. Generation probabilities were computed with OLGA for all TCRbeta clonotypes obtained by the gDNA method from four donors. TCRdb stores this immuneACCESS table with in-frame sequences only. Part of the clones is absent; in the studies checked, under half of the shortfall reflects unresolved V genes, and no reason is known for the rest. V, J and clone size were drawn from that table, and D and trimming were deduced from the DNA. For this sample there are some 2.4 million clones; approximately 94% appear just once. The ten largest clonotypes hold 0.36% of the sample.

The clonotype was recovered from a man aged 18 to 35 in good health. Some clones in this sample may be carry-over from other donors' samples. Sequencing used naive CD4+ T cells from PBMCs. What the cell subset or site label conveys for this sample: CD45RA+ positively selected. The sequence links TRBV23-1 to TRBJ2-5, with 7 bases aligning to TRBD2. TRBV23-1 is designated an ORF whose function remains uncertain. The CDR3 amino acid sequence is: CASSQSAGEQETQYF. The nucleotide sequence is given as TGCGCCAGCAGTCAATCGGCGGGGGAACAAGAGACCCAGTACTTC.